Listed below are T cell receptor beta chains from one sample, sequenced in a study of T-cell reconstitution after alpha-beta-depleted transplantation in children. TCRdb independently ran MiXCR on the PCR reads; one entry per CDR3 protein. This repertoire shows hundreds of thousands of distinct CDR3 sequences, roughly 18% found once; its top ten account for about 3.1%. The source was PBMCs from the stem cell graft donor, collected from the stem cell graft. The source of these receptors is a human donor who donated a stem cell graft to a child with acute lymphoblastic leukemia. CDR3s include the opening cysteine and the closing phenylalanine or tryptophan. The order of the fields is CDR3 length, D gene, clone size, V gene, J gene, CDR3 DNA, CDR3 protein. A D gene is named only where the DNA matches it firmly. Only part of the rows carry a size: once, few, many, or a class if the clone is expanded.

CDR3 length: 14; D gene: NA; clone size: few; V gene: TRBV3-1; J gene: TRBJ1-1; CDR3 DNA: TGTGCCAGCAGCCAAGTAGGGGCAGGGTCTGAAGCTTTCTTT; CDR3 protein: CASSQVGAGSEAFF
CDR3 length: 13; D gene: NA; clone size: NA; V gene: TRBV5-4; J gene: TRBJ2-1; CDR3 DNA: TGTGCCAGCAGCTTGAACCGGGAGTCTGAGCAGTTCTTC; CDR3 protein: CASSLNRESEQFF
CDR3 length: 16; D gene: NA; clone size: NA; V gene: TRBV12-3/TRBV12-4; J gene: TRBJ1-1; CDR3 DNA: TGTGCCAGCAGTTTAGGGTTAGGGAGGGGGGATACTGAAGCTTTCTTT; CDR3 protein: CASSLGLGRGDTEAFF
CDR3 length: 17; D gene: NA; clone size: NA; V gene: TRBV4-1; J gene: TRBJ2-7; CDR3 DNA: TGCGCCAGCAGCCCTGGCCCAGTTAGCGGAACCTCCTACGAGCAGTACTTC; CDR3 protein: CASSPGPVSGTSYEQYF
CDR3 length: 14; D gene: NA; clone size: NA; V gene: TRBV27; J gene: TRBJ2-1; CDR3 DNA: TGTGCCAGCAGTTTAAGGTCGGCGTGCAATGAGCAGTTCTTC; CDR3 protein: CASSLRSACNEQFF
CDR3 length: 15; D gene: TRBD2; clone size: few; V gene: TRBV12-3/TRBV12-4; J gene: TRBJ2-7; CDR3 DNA: TGTGCCAGCAGTTCTAAGACTAGCGGGAGCTACGAGCAGTACTTC; CDR3 protein: CASSSKTSGSYEQYF
CDR3 length: 15; D gene: TRBD1; clone size: NA; V gene: TRBV4-1; J gene: TRBJ2-7; CDR3 DNA: TGCGCCAGCAGCCAAGGTGGGGACAGGTACTACGAGCAGTACTTC; CDR3 protein: CASSQGGDRYYEQYF
CDR3 length: 18; D gene: NA; clone size: NA; V gene: TRBV3-1; J gene: TRBJ2-3; CDR3 DNA: TGTGCCAGCAGTTTTGGAAGCACCCGGTTTACCGGCACAGATACGCAGTATTTT; CDR3 protein: CASSFGSTRFTGTDTQYF
CDR3 length: 17; D gene: TRBD2; clone size: NA; V gene: TRBV12-3/TRBV12-4; J gene: TRBJ2-1; CDR3 DNA: TGTGCCAGCAGTGTTAAGCTAGCGGGAGGGACAAAGAATGAGCAGTTCTTC; CDR3 protein: CASSVKLAGGTKNEQFF
CDR3 length: 14; D gene: NA; clone size: few; V gene: TRBV9; J gene: TRBJ2-5; CDR3 DNA: TGTGCCAGCACTGTACTACCGTTCCAAGAGACCCAGTACTTC; CDR3 protein: CASTVLPFQETQYF
CDR3 length: 14; D gene: TRBD2; clone size: few; V gene: TRBV19; J gene: TRBJ2-1; CDR3 DNA: TGTGCCAGCGGACTAGCGGGAGGCTACAATGAGCAGTTCTTC; CDR3 protein: CASGLAGGYNEQFF
CDR3 length: 12; D gene: NA; clone size: NA; V gene: TRBV7-9; J gene: TRBJ1-1; CDR3 DNA: TGTGCCAGCAGCTTCCGACAGTTCGAAGCTTTCTTT; CDR3 protein: CASSFRQFEAFF
CDR3 length: 17; D gene: NA; clone size: few; V gene: TRBV5-1; J gene: TRBJ2-2; CDR3 DNA: TGCGCCAGCAGCTTGGCAGGCAGATTAACGAACACCGGGGAGCTGTTTTTT; CDR3 protein: CASSLAGRLTNTGELFF
CDR3 length: 13; D gene: NA; clone size: NA; V gene: TRBV2; J gene: TRBJ1-6; CDR3 DNA: TGTGCCACGGGTGGAGGGTCTAATTCACCCCTCCACTTT; CDR3 protein: CATGGGSNSPLHF
CDR3 length: 13; D gene: NA; clone size: NA; V gene: TRBV2; J gene: TRBJ2-3; CDR3 DNA: TGTGCCAGCTGGCCCGAAGGCACAGATACGCAGTATTTT; CDR3 protein: CASWPEGTDTQYF
CDR3 length: 15; D gene: NA; clone size: NA; V gene: TRBV12-3/TRBV12-4; J gene: TRBJ1-3; CDR3 DNA: TGTGCCAGCAGTATCCGACTGATCTCTGGAAACACCATATATTTT; CDR3 protein: CASSIRLISGNTIYF
CDR3 length: 18; D gene: TRBD2; clone size: few; V gene: TRBV5-1; J gene: TRBJ2-7; CDR3 DNA: TGCGCCAGCAGCCTAGGACTAGCGGGAGGTGGTATCACCTACGAGCAGTACTTC; CDR3 protein: CASSLGLAGGGITYEQYF
CDR3 length: 16; D gene: NA; clone size: NA; V gene: TRBV2; J gene: TRBJ2-7; CDR3 DNA: TGTGCCAGCAGTGAGGGGGACGCAGGGCTGGGATACGAGCAGTACTTC; CDR3 protein: CASSEGDAGLGYEQYF
CDR3 length: 13; D gene: NA; clone size: once; V gene: TRBV4-1; J gene: TRBJ2-2; CDR3 DNA: TGCGCCAGCAGCCAACTCCTGTCCGGGGAGCTGTTTTTT; CDR3 protein: CASSQLLSGELFF
CDR3 length: 12; D gene: TRBD1; clone size: many; V gene: TRBV20-1; J gene: TRBJ2-3; CDR3 DNA: TGCAGTGCTAGGAGGGGGCCAGATACGCAGTATTTT; CDR3 protein: CSARRGPDTQYF
CDR3 length: 17; D gene: TRBD2; clone size: NA; V gene: TRBV4-1; J gene: TRBJ2-7; CDR3 DNA: TGCGCCAGCAGCCGGGGACTAGCGGGAGCTGTCTCCTACGAGCAGTACTTC; CDR3 protein: CASSRGLAGAVSYEQYF
CDR3 length: 13; D gene: NA; clone size: NA; V gene: TRBV5-1; J gene: TRBJ1-4; CDR3 DNA: TGCGCCAGCAGCTTGACAGGGAATGAAAAACTGTTTTTT; CDR3 protein: CASSLTGNEKLFF
CDR3 length: 12; D gene: NA; clone size: few; V gene: TRBV18; J gene: TRBJ2-1; CDR3 DNA: TGTGCCAGCTCACCAGGCTCCCCGGAGCGGTTCTTC; CDR3 protein: CASSPGSPERFF
CDR3 length: 12; D gene: NA; clone size: few; V gene: TRBV15; J gene: TRBJ2-7; CDR3 DNA: TGTGCCACCATGGGACCCACCTACGAGCAGTACTTC; CDR3 protein: CATMGPTYEQYF
CDR3 length: 16; D gene: TRBD1; clone size: few; V gene: TRBV5-1; J gene: TRBJ2-2; CDR3 DNA: TGCGCCAGCAGCTCACAGGGGGGAACGAACACCGGGGAGCTGTTTTTT; CDR3 protein: CASSSQGGTNTGELFF
CDR3 length: 14; D gene: NA; clone size: few; V gene: TRBV5-6; J gene: TRBJ2-5; CDR3 DNA: TGTGCCAGCAGCCTTTTGCAGGGAGGCGAGACCCAGTACTTC; CDR3 protein: CASSLLQGGETQYF
CDR3 length: 14; D gene: NA; clone size: NA; V gene: TRBV7-9; J gene: TRBJ2-2; CDR3 DNA: TGTGCCAGCAGCCGACCCCCGAACACCGGGGAGCTGTTTTTT; CDR3 protein: CASSRPPNTGELFF
CDR3 length: 12; D gene: NA; clone size: few; V gene: TRBV20-1; J gene: TRBJ2-7; CDR3 DNA: TGCAGTGCTAGCGGGACTTTCTACGAGCAGTACTTC; CDR3 protein: CSASGTFYEQYF
CDR3 length: 14; D gene: NA; clone size: NA; V gene: TRBV5-1; J gene: TRBJ1-5; CDR3 DNA: TGCGCCAGCAGCTTGGACAGTTTCAATCAGCCCCAGCATTTT; CDR3 protein: CASSLDSFNQPQHF
CDR3 length: 12; D gene: NA; clone size: few; V gene: TRBV18; J gene: TRBJ1-4; CDR3 DNA: TGTGCCAGCTCACCGGACGAGGAAAAACTGTTTTTT; CDR3 protein: CASSPDEEKLFF
CDR3 length: 16; D gene: TRBD2; clone size: NA; V gene: TRBV5-6; J gene: TRBJ2-1; CDR3 DNA: TGTGCCAGCAGCTTCTTTTCTAGCGGGACGCGCCGTTTACTGTTCTTC; CDR3 protein: CASSFFSSGTRRLLFF
CDR3 length: 16; D gene: NA; clone size: NA; V gene: TRBV4-1; J gene: TRBJ2-7; CDR3 DNA: TGCGCCAGCAGCCAAGGTGATGGACTTAACTCCTACGAGCAGTACTTC; CDR3 protein: CASSQGDGLNSYEQYF
CDR3 length: 16; D gene: NA; clone size: NA; V gene: TRBV5-1; J gene: TRBJ1-1; CDR3 DNA: TGCGCCAGCAGCTTGCCGGCCCCTGGGGTATACACTGAAGCTTTCTTT; CDR3 protein: CASSLPAPGVYTEAFF
CDR3 length: 17; D gene: TRBD1; clone size: few; V gene: TRBV4-1; J gene: TRBJ1-5; CDR3 DNA: TGCGCCAGCAGCCAAGATATGGAGGACAGGCCGAATCAGCCCCAGCATTTT; CDR3 protein: CASSQDMEDRPNQPQHF
CDR3 length: 14; D gene: NA; clone size: NA; V gene: TRBV12-3/TRBV12-4; J gene: TRBJ2-7; CDR3 DNA: TGTGCCAGCAGTTTATGGACGGATACCTACGAGCAGTACTTC; CDR3 protein: CASSLWTDTYEQYF
CDR3 length: 15; D gene: TRBD1; clone size: few; V gene: TRBV7-9; J gene: TRBJ1-4; CDR3 DNA: TGTGCCAGCAGCTTAATTCTTGAGGGGGCTGCAAAACTGTTTTTT; CDR3 protein: CASSLILEGAAKLFF
CDR3 length: 16; D gene: NA; clone size: NA; V gene: TRBV10-3; J gene: TRBJ2-3; CDR3 DNA: TGTGCCATCAGCGCCCACCTTGAGACTAGCACAGATACGCAGTATTTT; CDR3 protein: CAISAHLETSTDTQYF
CDR3 length: 11; D gene: NA; clone size: NA; V gene: TRBV20-1; J gene: TRBJ1-2; CDR3 DNA: TGCAGCGCCAGGGAAGGTTATGGCTACACCTTC; CDR3 protein: CSAREGYGYTF
CDR3 length: 15; D gene: TRBD1; clone size: few; V gene: TRBV20-1; J gene: TRBJ2-1; CDR3 DNA: TGCAGTGCTAGAGAACAGGGGAGCTCCTACAATGAGCAGTTCTTC; CDR3 protein: CSAREQGSSYNEQFF
CDR3 length: 15; D gene: TRBD1; clone size: few; V gene: TRBV7-8; J gene: TRBJ1-1; CDR3 DNA: TGTGCCAGCAGCCGAGTCCGAAGCGGAACAGGGGACGCTTTCTTT; CDR3 protein: CASSRVRSGTGDAFF
CDR3 length: 20; D gene: NA; clone size: NA; V gene: TRBV2; J gene: TRBJ2-1; CDR3 DNA: TGTGCCAGCAGTGAAGCGCTTCAGACGGCTAGCGAGCGGTATGGCGGTGAGCAGTTCTTC; CDR3 protein: CASSEALQTASERYGGEQFF
CDR3 length: 16; D gene: NA; clone size: NA; V gene: TRBV3-1; J gene: TRBJ2-3; CDR3 DNA: TGTGCCAGCAGCCAAGACGTGAGACTAGGGGCAGTGGCGCAGTATTTT; CDR3 protein: CASSQDVRLGAVAQYF
CDR3 length: 14; D gene: NA; clone size: few; V gene: TRBV5-1; J gene: TRBJ2-7; CDR3 DNA: TGCGCCAGCAGCTTGGATGCCGGGAACTCCGAGCAGTACTTC; CDR3 protein: CASSLDAGNSEQYF
CDR3 length: 14; D gene: NA; clone size: NA; V gene: TRBV20-1; J gene: TRBJ2-5; CDR3 DNA: TGCAGTGCGCAACGCCAACGGCACCAAGAGACCCAGTACTTC; CDR3 protein: CSAQRQRHQETQYF
CDR3 length: 17; D gene: NA; clone size: NA; V gene: TRBV2; J gene: TRBJ2-3; CDR3 DNA: TGTGCCAGCAGAGGTTTCCAGACGGGGGTTAGCACAGATACGCAGTATTTT; CDR3 protein: CASRGFQTGVSTDTQYF
CDR3 length: 13; D gene: NA; clone size: few; V gene: TRBV9; J gene: TRBJ1-3; CDR3 DNA: TGTGCCAGCGGGCGGTCCTCTGGAAACACCATATATTTT; CDR3 protein: CASGRSSGNTIYF
CDR3 length: 14; D gene: TRBD1; clone size: NA; V gene: TRBV19; J gene: TRBJ2-1; CDR3 DNA: TGTGCCAGTAGTAGGTGGGACAGCCCCAATGAGCAGTTCTTC; CDR3 protein: CASSRWDSPNEQFF
CDR3 length: 11; D gene: NA; clone size: few; V gene: TRBV12-3/TRBV12-4; J gene: TRBJ1-2; CDR3 DNA: TGTGCCAGCAGTTTCCAGGTCGGCTACACCTTC; CDR3 protein: CASSFQVGYTF